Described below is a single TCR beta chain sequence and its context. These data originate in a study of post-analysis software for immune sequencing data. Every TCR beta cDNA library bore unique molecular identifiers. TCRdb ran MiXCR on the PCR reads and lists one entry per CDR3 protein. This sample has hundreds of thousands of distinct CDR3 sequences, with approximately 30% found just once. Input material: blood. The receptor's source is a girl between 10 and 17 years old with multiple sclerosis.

CDR3 DNA: TGTGCCAGCAGTGATTGGTATGAGCAGTTCTTC. Translating it yields CASSDWYEQFF. This chain uses TRBV6-1 with TRBJ2-1; D is ambiguous. In germline, CDR1 is MNHNS, CDR2 SASEGT. V was clipped by 3 bases and J by 8 bases, with 5 bases between them. This CDR3 is built from 11 residues.